A selection of T cell receptor beta chains follows, all from one sample in a study of T cell responses to AZD1222 COVID-19 vaccine. Profiled with immunoSEQ multiplex PCR; TCRdb holds only in-frame clones, not every one. The table records tens of thousands of clones, about 83% of them present only once. Source: peripheral blood, taken on day 0 of AZD1222 vaccination. These receptors were collected from an adult in good health. Both conserved end residues are part of each CDR3. The D gene is left open where the match is weak.

TRBV7-9 - CASSHLDRQAYEQYF
TRBV28 - CASTHGGGNSYEQYF
TRBV28 - CASRNPRQLNSPLHF
TRBV30 TRBD1 CAWSGGQVIYF
TRBV5-1 - CASSPLPLAKQETQYF
TRBV6-6 - CASFGLDGYTF
TRBV4-1 - CASSSHQGAYEQYF
TRBV6-5 TRBD2 CASSRTSGSAYEQYF
TRBV7-8 TRBD1 CASSLVRTGDSGYTF
TRBV18 TRBD2 CASSPVTSANTGELFF
TRBV28 - CASSPRRAGETQYF
TRBV24-1 - CATSDRRTQETQYF
TRBV5-6 TRBD1 CASSSAQGVGQPQHF
TRBV27 TRBD2 CASSLTGLAGDTSTDTQYF
TRBV9 - CASSVEGGNTGELFF
TRBV6-4 - CASSERFGYGYTF
TRBV2 - CALRDPPSNGANVLTF
TRBV5-1 TRBD2 CASSTSGTGELFF
TRBV3-1/TRBV3-2 - CASSPRRSGNTIYF
TRBV19 TRBD2 CASSILLAGAYNEQFF
TRBV10-1 TRBD2 CASRAGQDTGELFF
TRBV28 - CASSYVWWASHLLNTGELFF
TRBV6-2/TRBV6-3 TRBD1 CASSWGQGDEQYF
TRBV6-2/TRBV6-3 TRBD2 CASSPGLAAPYEQYF
TRBV4-1 - CASSQEFPVVRSEQYF
TRBV12-5 - CASLASGGGNSPLHF
TRBV29-1 - CSVRPGAVQETQYF
TRBV29-1 - CSVEAASTEAFF
TRBV6-5 - CASSLDSYNEQFF